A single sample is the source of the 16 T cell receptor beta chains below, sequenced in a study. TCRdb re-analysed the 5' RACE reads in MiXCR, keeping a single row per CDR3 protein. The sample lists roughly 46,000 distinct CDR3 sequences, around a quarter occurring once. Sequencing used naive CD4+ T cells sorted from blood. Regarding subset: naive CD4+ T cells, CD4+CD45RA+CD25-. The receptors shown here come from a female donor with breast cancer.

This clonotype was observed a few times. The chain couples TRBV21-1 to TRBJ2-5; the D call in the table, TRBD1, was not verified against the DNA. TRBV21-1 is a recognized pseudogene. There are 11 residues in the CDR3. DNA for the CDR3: TGTGCCAGCAACCCAGGGGAGACCCAGTACTTC. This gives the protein CASNPGETQYF.

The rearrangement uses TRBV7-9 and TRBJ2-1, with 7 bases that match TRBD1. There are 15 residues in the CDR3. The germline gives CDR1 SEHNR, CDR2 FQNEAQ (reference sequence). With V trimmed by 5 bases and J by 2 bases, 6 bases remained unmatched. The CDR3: CASSRSTGTYNEQFF. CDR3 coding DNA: TGTGCCAGCAGCCGATCGACAGGGACCTACAATGAGCAGTTCTTC.

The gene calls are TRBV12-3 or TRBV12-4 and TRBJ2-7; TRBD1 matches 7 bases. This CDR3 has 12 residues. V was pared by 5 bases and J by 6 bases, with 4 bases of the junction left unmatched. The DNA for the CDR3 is TGTGCCAGCAGTAAAAGGACAGGCGAGCAGTACTTC. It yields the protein CASSKRTGEQYF.

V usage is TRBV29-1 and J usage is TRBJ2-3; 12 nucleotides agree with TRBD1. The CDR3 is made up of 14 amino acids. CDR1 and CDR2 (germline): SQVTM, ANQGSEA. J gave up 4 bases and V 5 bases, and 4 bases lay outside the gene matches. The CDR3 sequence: CSVYGTGGPDTQYF. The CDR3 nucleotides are TGCAGCGTTTACGGGACAGGGGGCCCAGATACGCAGTATTTT.

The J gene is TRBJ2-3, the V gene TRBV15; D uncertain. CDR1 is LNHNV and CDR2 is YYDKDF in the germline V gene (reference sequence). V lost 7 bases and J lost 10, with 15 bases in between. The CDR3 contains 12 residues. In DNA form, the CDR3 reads TGTGCCACCAAGGGTCAGGACCCGGCGCAGTATTTT. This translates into CATKGQDPAQYF.

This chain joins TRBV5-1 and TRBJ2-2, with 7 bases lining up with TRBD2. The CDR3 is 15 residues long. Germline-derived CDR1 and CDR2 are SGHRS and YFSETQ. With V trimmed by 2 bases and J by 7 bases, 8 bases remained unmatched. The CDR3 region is CASSFGGSFGGELFF. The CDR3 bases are TGCGCCAGCAGCTTCGGCGGGAGTTTCGGCGGGGAGCTGTTTTTT.

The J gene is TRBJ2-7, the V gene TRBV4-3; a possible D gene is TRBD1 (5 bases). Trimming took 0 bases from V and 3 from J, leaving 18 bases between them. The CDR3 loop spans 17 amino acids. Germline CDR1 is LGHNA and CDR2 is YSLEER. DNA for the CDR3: TGCGCCAGCAGCCAAGATCGAGGCGCAGGGATCTTCTACGAGCAGTACTTC. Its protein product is CASSQDRGAGIFYEQYF.

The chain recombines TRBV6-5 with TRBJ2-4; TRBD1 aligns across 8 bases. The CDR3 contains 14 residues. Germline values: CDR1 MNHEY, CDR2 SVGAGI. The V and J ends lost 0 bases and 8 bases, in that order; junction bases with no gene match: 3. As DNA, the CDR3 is TGTGCCAGCAGTTACTCTGGGACAGGAGACATTCAGTACTTC. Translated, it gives CASSYSGTGDIQYF.

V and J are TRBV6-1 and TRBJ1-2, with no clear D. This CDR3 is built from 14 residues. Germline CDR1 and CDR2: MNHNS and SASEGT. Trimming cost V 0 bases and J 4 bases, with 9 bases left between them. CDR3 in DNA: TGTGCCAGCAGTGAAGCAAGGACGTCCTATGGCTACACCTTC. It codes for CASSEARTSYGYTF.

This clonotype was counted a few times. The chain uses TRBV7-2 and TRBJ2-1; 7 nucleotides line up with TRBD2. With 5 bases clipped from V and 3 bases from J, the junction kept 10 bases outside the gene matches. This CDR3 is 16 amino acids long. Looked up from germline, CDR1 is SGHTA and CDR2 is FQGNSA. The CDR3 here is CASSLRRASGYNEQFF. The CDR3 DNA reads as TGTGCCAGCAGCCTGAGGCGGGCTAGCGGCTACAATGAGCAGTTCTTC.

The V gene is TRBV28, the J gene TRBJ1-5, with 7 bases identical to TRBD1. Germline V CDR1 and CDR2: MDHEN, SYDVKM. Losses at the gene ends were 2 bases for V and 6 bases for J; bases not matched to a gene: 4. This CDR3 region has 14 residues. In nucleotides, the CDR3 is TGTGCCAGCAGTTTAACGGGGACAGCTCAGCCCCAGCATTTT. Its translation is CASSLTGTAQPQHF.

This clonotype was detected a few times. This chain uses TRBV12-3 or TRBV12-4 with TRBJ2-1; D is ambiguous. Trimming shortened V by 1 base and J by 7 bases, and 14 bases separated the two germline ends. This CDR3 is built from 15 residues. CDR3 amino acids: CASSLGPQVLNEQFF. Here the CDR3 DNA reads TGTGCCAGCAGTTTAGGTCCGCAGGTATTGAATGAGCAGTTCTTC.

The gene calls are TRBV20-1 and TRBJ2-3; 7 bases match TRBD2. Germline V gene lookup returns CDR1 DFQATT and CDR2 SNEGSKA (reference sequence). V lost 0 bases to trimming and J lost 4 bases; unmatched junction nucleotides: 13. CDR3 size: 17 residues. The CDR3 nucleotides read TGCAGTGCTAGAGAGAATGGTGGGGGGGGATTCTCAGATACGCAGTATTTT. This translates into CSARENGGGGFSDTQYF.

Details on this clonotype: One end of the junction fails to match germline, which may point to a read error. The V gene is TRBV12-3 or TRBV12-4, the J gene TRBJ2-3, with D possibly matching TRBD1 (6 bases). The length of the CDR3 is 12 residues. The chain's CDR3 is CASSETGDAQYF. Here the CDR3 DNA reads TGTGCCAGCAGTGAGACAGGAGATGCGCAGTATTTT.

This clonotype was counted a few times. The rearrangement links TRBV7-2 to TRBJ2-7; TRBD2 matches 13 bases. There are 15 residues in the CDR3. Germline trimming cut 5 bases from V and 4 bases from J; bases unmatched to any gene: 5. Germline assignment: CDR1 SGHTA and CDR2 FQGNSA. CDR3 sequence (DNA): TGTGCCAGCAGCGCGGGACTAGCGGGATCTTACGAGCAGTACTTC. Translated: CASSAGLAGSYEQYF.

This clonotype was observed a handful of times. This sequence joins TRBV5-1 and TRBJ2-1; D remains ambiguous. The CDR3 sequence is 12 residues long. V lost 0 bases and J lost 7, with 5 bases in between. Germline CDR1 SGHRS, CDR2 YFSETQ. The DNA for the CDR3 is TGCGCCAGCAGCTTGGTCCGTAATGAGCAGTTCTTC. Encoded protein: CASSLVRNEQFF.